Listed below are T cell receptor beta chains from one sample, sequenced in a study of response to subunit inactivated influenza vaccine. MiXCR, applied by TCRdb to the RT-PCR reads, yields one record per CDR3 protein. The sample has more than 150,000 distinct CDR3 sequences, approximately 9.2% seen once. This sample comprised non-naive T cells sorted from PBMCs, obtained on the day of vaccination. The receptors stem from a middle-aged man who received an inactivated influenza vaccine. Each CDR3 is given with its conserved first and last residue. D genes are given only for firm matches. Expanded clones get a size class; other rows say once, few or many, or leave the size out.

v_call	cdr3_length	clone_size	d_call	j_call	cdr3_nt	cdr3_aa
TRBV19	13	-	-	TRBJ2-2	TGTGCCAGTAGTATCTGGGGCACCGGGGAGCTGTTTTTT	CASSIWGTGELFF
TRBV6-2/TRBV6-3	16	-	-	TRBJ1-1	TGTGCCAGCAGAGCCGGGACCCAACTCGTGAACACTGAAGCTTTCTTT	CASRAGTQLVNTEAFF
TRBV12-3/TRBV12-4	17	many	TRBD2	TRBJ2-5	TGTGCCAGCAGCCCCTCGACTAGCGGGGTACTCCAAGAGACCCAGTACTTC	CASSPSTSGVLQETQYF
TRBV5-1	15	-	-	TRBJ1-3	TGCGCCAGCAGCTTGGTCGGGGGACCCGGAAACACCATATATTTT	CASSLVGGPGNTIYF
TRBV12-3/TRBV12-4	17	-	TRBD1	TRBJ1-5	TGTGCCAGCAGCCCGACAGGGGCCCGAGGCATCAATCAGCCCCAGCATTTT	CASSPTGARGINQPQHF
TRBV5-4	16	many	TRBD1	TRBJ2-5	TGTGCCAGCAGCCAAATCGACAGGGATTGGAGAGAGACCCAGTACTTC	CASSQIDRDWRETQYF
TRBV3-1	14	many	-	TRBJ2-7	TGTGCCAGCAGCCAAAGGAGTCAGTCCTACGAGCAGTACTTC	CASSQRSQSYEQYF
TRBV4-1	16	many	TRBD1	TRBJ1-6	TGCGCCAGCAGCCAAGCGTACCACAGGGGCAATTCACCCCTCCACTTT	CASSQAYHRGNSPLHF
TRBV6-1	18	few	TRBD2	TRBJ2-1	TGTGCCAGCAGACATAGCGGGTATATGGGCCGGAGGTTAAGTGAGCAGTTCTTC	CASRHSGYMGRRLSEQFF
TRBV7-3	15	few	-	TRBJ2-3	TGTGCCAGCAGCTTATCTTTCGGTGCGGGGGATACGCAGTATTTT	CASSLSFGAGDTQYF
TRBV6-1	13	once	-	TRBJ1-5	TGTGCCAGCAGCCCTGGCGCCCTCATGCCCCAGCATTTT	CASSPGALMPQHF
TRBV6-1	15	-	TRBD2	TRBJ2-7	TGTGCCAGCAGTGAAGCAAGCGGGAGGGCCGGCGAGCAGTACTTC	CASSEASGRAGEQYF
TRBV4-3	20	few	-	TRBJ2-1	TGCGCCAGCAGCCAAGTCCATCTAGTGGTAGGTTCGAGCTCCTACAATGAGCAGTTCTTC	CASSQVHLVVGSSSYNEQFF
TRBV12-3/TRBV12-4	13	few	-	TRBJ2-1	TGTGCCAGCAGTTTGTCCGGACCCAATGAGCAGTTCTTC	CASSLSGPNEQFF
TRBV12-3/TRBV12-4	17	few	TRBD1	TRBJ2-3	TGTGCCAGCAGAGCAGCCTTCGGACAGGGGGGCACAGATACGCAGTATTTT	CASRAAFGQGGTDTQYF
TRBV11-2	15	-	TRBD2	TRBJ2-7	TGTGCCAGCAGCCCAACTAGCGGGGGGGGCACCGAGCAGTACTTC	CASSPTSGGGTEQYF
TRBV20-1	11	-	-	TRBJ1-2	TGCAGTGCACATATTTCGTTGGGCTACACCTTC	CSAHISLGYTF
TRBV4-3	15	-	-	TRBJ2-3	TGCGCCAGCAGCCAGGGGGGCCGGAGCGGAGATACGCAGTATTTT	CASSQGGRSGDTQYF
TRBV29-1	12	many	TRBD1	TRBJ2-7	TGCAGCGTTTCGGACAGGGGGCCCGAGCAGTACTTC	CSVSDRGPEQYF
TRBV3-1	14	many	-	TRBJ2-7	TGTGCCAGCAGCCAAGCGACAGGACCCTACGAGCAGTACTTC	CASSQATGPYEQYF
TRBV5-5	16	many	-	TRBJ2-2	TGTGCCAGCAGCTTGGATCGACAACGGGGCACCGGGGAGCTGTTTTTT	CASSLDRQRGTGELFF
TRBV19	19	few	TRBD2	TRBJ2-2	TGTGCCAGTAGTATTTCCGCGACTAGCGGGGTCGTGAACACCGGGGAGCTGTTTTTT	CASSISATSGVVNTGELFF
TRBV5-6	16	-	-	TRBJ2-3	TGTGCCAGCAGCTTGGTCACAGGCGTTAGCACAGATACGCAGTATTTT	CASSLVTGVSTDTQYF
TRBV29-1	13	many	TRBD2	TRBJ2-1	TGCAGCGCTGAGCGGGAGCCGGGTAATGAGCAGTTCTTC	CSAEREPGNEQFF
TRBV9	14	many	-	TRBJ2-7	TGTGCCAGCAGCGTGGGGGGAAGCTCCTACGAGCAGTACTTC	CASSVGGSSYEQYF
TRBV27	15	-	TRBD2	TRBJ2-2	TGTGCCAGCAGTTTATGGGGGGGAAACACCGGGGAGCTGTTTTTT	CASSLWGGNTGELFF